The rows below give T cell receptor beta chains drawn from one sample of a study of T cell repertoires in cytomegalovirus infection. TCRdb reprocessed the reads via MiXCR and lists one record per CDR3 protein. Of some 150,000 distinct CDR3 sequences detected, about a quarter appear once; the ten largest clones hold approximately 11%. Source material: PBMCs. Every receptor here comes from a human donor in good health (CMV status not recorded). Some clones in this sample may be carry-over from other donors' samples. The CDR3 runs from the conserved cysteine through the conserved F or W. The D gene is left open where the match is weak. The size entry is marked missing in some rows and otherwise reads once, few, many or a size class.

J gene | V gene | D gene | clone size | CDR3 protein | CDR3 DNA
TRBJ2-5 | TRBV6-6 | - | - | CASSYLGSLGETQYF | TGTGCCAGCAGTTATCTCGGGTCCCTCGGGGAGACCCAGTACTTC
TRBJ1-5 | TRBV28 | - | - | CASSTNYGGQPQHF | TGTGCCAGCAGTACCAACTATGGGGGGCAGCCCCAGCATTTT
TRBJ1-1 | TRBV12-3/TRBV12-4 | - | - | CASSGSTEAFF | TGTGCCAGCAGTGGGAGCACTGAAGCTTTCTTT
TRBJ2-2 | TRBV11-2 | TRBD2 | many | CASSPGGLVRGEDTGELFF | TGTGCCAGCAGCCCGGGCGGACTTGTGCGGGGGGAGGACACCGGGGAGCTGTTTTTT
TRBJ2-7 | TRBV20-1 | - | few | CSASGTRYYEQYF | TGCAGTGCTAGTGGGACCCGCTACTACGAGCAGTACTTC
TRBJ2-2 | TRBV29-1 | - | many | CSVESGTNTGELFF | TGCAGCGTTGAATCGGGAACGAACACCGGGGAGCTGTTTTTT
TRBJ1-5 | TRBV7-8 | - | - | CASRPHLNQAQHF | TGTGCCAGCAGGCCTCACCTAAATCAGGCCCAGCATTTT
TRBJ2-1 | TRBV6-1 | TRBD2 | few | CASSDLAGVGNEQFF | TGTGCCAGCAGTGATCTAGCGGGAGTCGGTAATGAGCAGTTCTTC
TRBJ2-5 | TRBV28 | - | - | CASSRTSQETQYF | TGTGCCAGCAGCCGGACATCTCAAGAGACCCAGTACTTC
TRBJ2-7 | TRBV28 | - | many | CASSPGTLGNEQYF | TGTGCCAGCAGCCCCGGGACACTTGGGAACGAGCAGTACTTC
TRBJ2-2 | TRBV6-2/TRBV6-3 | TRBD2 | few | CASSYNLLAGVGELFF | TGTGCCAGCAGTTATAATCTACTAGCGGGAGTCGGGGAGCTGTTTTTT
TRBJ2-3 | TRBV7-2 | TRBD2 | many | CASSPFGGGGGTQYF | TGTGCCAGCAGCCCCTTCGGAGGCGGGGGGGGTACGCAGTATTTT
TRBJ2-1 | TRBV7-9 | - | - | CASSLGVLDYNEQFF | TGTGCCAGCAGCTTGGGGGTTCTAGACTACAATGAGCAGTTCTTC
TRBJ2-1 | TRBV7-3 | TRBD2 | few | CASSPIVLAGDSYNEQFF | TGTGCCAGCAGCCCAATTGTTCTAGCGGGTGACTCCTACAATGAGCAGTTCTTC
TRBJ2-2 | TRBV7-2 | TRBD2 | many | CASSPTSWAGELFF | TGTGCCAGCAGCCCGACTAGCTGGGCCGGGGAGCTGTTTTTT
TRBJ2-1 | TRBV5-1 | - | - | CASSPTVNEQFF | TGCGCCAGCAGCCCCACAGTGAATGAGCAGTTCTTC
TRBJ1-1 | TRBV19 | TRBD1 | few | CASIQRQGSEAFF | TGTGCCAGTATTCAGAGACAGGGATCTGAAGCTTTCTTT